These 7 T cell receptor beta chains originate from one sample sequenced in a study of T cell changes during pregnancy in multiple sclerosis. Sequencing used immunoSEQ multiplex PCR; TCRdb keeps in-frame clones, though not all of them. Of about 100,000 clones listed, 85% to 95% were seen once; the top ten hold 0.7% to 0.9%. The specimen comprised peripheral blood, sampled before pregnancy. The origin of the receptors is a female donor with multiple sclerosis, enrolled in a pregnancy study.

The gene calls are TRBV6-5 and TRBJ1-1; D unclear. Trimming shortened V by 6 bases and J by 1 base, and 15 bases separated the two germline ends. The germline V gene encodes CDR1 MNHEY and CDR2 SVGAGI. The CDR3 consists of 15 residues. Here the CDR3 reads CASRPGGVANTEAFF. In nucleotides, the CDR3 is TGTGCCAGCAGGCCGGGCGGGGTCGCGAACACTGAAGCTTTCTTT.

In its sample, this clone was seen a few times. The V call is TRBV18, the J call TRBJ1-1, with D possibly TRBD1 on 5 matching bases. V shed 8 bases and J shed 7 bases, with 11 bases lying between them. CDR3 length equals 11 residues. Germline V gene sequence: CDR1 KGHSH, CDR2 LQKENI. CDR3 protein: CASRERGEAFF. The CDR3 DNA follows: TGTGCCAGCCGAGAAAGGGGTGAAGCTTTCTTT. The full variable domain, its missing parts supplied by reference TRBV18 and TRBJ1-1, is NAGVMQNPRHLVRRRGQEARLRCSPMKGHSHVYWYRQLPEEGLKFMVYLQKENIIDESGMPKERFSAEFPKEGPSILRIQQVVRGDSAAYFCASRERGEAFFGQGTRLTVV.

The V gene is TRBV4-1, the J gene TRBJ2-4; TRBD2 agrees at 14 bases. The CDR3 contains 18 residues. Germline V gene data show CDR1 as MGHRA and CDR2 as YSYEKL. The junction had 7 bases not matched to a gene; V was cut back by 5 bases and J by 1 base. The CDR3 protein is CASSSGLAGGRAKNIQYF. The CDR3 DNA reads TGCGCCAGCAGCTCCGGACTAGCGGGAGGAAGGGCCAAAAACATTCAGTACTTC.

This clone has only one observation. The CDR3 bases are TGTGCCAGTAGTAGCAACCGAGGCCGGAACACTGAAGCTTTCTTT. Translating gives CASSSNRGRNTEAFF. The rearrangement uses TRBV19 and TRBJ1-1; D ambiguous. Trimming shortened V by 4 bases and J by 1 base, and 13 bases separated the two germline ends. Germline-derived CDR1 and CDR2 are LNHDA and SQIVND (reference sequence). This CDR3 has 15 residues.

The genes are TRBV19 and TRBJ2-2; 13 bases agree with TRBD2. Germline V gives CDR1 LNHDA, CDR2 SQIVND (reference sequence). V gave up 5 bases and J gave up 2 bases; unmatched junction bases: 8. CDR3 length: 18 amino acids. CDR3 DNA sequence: TGTGCCAGTAGTGTCGTGGGACTAGCGGGGCCCAACACCGGGGAGCTGTTTTTT. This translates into CASSVVGLAGPNTGELFF. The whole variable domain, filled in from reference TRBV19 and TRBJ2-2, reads DGGITQSPKYLFRKEGQNVTLSCEQNLNHDAMYWYRQDPGQGLRLIYYSQIVNDFQKGDIAEGYSVSREKKESFPLTVTSAQKNPTAFYLCASSVVGLAGPNTGELFFGEGSRLTVL.

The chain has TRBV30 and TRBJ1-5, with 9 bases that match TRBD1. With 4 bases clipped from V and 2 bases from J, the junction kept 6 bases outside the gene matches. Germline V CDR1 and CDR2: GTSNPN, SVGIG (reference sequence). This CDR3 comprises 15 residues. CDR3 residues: CAWTGQGVRNQPQHF. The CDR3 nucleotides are TGTGCCTGGACGGGACAGGGTGTGCGCAATCAGCCCCAGCATTTT.

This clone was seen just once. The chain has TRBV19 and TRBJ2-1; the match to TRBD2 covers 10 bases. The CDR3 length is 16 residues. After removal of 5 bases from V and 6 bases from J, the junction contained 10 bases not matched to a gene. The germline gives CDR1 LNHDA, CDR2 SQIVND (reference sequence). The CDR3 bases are TGTGCCAGTAGTTCGGCCGGGACTAGCGTTGCCAATGAGCAGTTCTTC. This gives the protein CASSSAGTSVANEQFF.